This entry features one T cell receptor beta chain sequence. Autoimmune disease history or systemic immunosuppression led to patients being barred. The repertoire was sequenced with immunoSEQ multiplex PCR; TCRdb's copy has only in-frame clones and lacks some. The table lists around 78,000 clones, over 70% of them singletons, with around 4.2% in the top ten. The data were obtained in a study of OX40 agonist ivuxolimab in advanced cancers. Across the study: The dose-escalation group included hepatocellular carcinoma, melanoma, renal cell carcinoma and head and neck cancer. Anti-PD-1, anti-PD-L1 or anti-CTLA-4 therapy given earlier was allowed, and roughly 40% had some.

The germline V gene encodes CDR1 PRHDT and CDR2 FYEKMQ (reference sequence). This CDR3 comprises 16 residues. V lost 5 bases, J lost 6 bases, and 12 bases stayed unmatched. The clonotype originates from an adult with an advanced solid tumor such as melanoma, head and neck, liver or kidney cancer. The rearrangement joins TRBV13 to TRBJ2-3; 9 bases align to TRBD2. The sequenced sample was CD4+ or CD8+ T cells sorted from blood, obtained in a trial of the OX40 agonist ivuxolimab. The CDR3 is CASSPYGAGGQDTQYF. In DNA form, the CDR3 reads TGTGCCAGCAGCCCTTACGGAGCGGGAGGTCAGGATACGCAGTATTTT.